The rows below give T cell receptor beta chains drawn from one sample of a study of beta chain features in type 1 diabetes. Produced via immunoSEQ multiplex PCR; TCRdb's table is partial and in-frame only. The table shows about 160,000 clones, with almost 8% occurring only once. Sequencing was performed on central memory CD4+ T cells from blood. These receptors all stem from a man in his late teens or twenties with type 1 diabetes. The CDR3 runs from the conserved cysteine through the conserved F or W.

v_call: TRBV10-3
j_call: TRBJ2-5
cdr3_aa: CAISGSPNRQGQETQYF

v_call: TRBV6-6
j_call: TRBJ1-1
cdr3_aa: CASSLYGKNTEAFF

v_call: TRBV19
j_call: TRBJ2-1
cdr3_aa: CASRWTSGSSYNEQFF

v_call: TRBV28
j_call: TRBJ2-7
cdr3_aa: CASRDYRYEQYF

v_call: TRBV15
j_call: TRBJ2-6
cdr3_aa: CATAGGLTLGSGANVLTF

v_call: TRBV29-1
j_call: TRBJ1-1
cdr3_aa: CSVVGGGEAFF

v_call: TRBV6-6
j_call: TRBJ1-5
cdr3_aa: CASSSGQGDQPQHF

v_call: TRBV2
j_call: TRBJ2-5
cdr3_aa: CASTETTGRQETQYF

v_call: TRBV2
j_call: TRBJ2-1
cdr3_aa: CASSPPGTSGGYNEQFF

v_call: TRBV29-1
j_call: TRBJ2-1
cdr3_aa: CSVTGIRAYNEQFF

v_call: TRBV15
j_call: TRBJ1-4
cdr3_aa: CATSRDTYEKLFF

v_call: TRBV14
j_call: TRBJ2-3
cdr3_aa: CASSQLSSGGLGTQYF

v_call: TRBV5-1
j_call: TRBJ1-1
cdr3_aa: CASTTGGFDTEAFF

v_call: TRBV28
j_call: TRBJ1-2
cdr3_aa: CASSRVRDGYTF

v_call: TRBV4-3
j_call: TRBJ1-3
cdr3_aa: CASSRQGTGNTIYF

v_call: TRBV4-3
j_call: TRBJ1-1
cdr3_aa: CASSPAGSLNTEAFF

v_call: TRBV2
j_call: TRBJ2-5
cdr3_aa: CASTGERGETQYF

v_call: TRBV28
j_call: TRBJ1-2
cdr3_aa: CASSLAGTAPMNYGYTF

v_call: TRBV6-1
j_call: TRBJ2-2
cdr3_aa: CASSGAGLAGAGELFF

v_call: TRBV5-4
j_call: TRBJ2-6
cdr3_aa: CASSIPGAAGANVLTF

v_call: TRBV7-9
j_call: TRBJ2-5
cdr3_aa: CASIPTGGETQYF

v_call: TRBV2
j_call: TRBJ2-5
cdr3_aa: CASSGTGGGRETQYF

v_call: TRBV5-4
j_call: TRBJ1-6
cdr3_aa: CASSLPSVGESPLHF

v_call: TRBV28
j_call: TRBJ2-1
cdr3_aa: CASSSNGLAGRNEQFF

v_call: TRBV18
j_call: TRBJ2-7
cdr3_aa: CASSTGQRNYEQYF

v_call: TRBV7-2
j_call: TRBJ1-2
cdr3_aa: CASSLIANYGYTF

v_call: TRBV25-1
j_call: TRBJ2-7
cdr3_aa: CASSEAASSYEQYF

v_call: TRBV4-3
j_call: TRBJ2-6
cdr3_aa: CASSQQVVGGTGANVLTF